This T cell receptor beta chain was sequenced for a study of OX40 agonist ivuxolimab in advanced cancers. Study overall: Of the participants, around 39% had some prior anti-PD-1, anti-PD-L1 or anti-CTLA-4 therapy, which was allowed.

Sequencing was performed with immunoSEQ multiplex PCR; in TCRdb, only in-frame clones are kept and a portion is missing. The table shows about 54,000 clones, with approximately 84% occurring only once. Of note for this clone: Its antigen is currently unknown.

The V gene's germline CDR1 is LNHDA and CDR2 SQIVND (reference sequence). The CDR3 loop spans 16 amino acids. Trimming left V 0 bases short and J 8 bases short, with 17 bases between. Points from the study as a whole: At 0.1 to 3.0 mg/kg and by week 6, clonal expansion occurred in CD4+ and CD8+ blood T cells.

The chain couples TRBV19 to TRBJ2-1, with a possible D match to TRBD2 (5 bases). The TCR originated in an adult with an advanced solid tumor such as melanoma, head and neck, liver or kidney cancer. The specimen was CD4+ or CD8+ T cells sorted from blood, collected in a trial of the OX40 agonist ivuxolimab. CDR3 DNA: TGTGCCAGTAGTATAGATAGAACAACTAGGTCCGATGAGCAGTTCTTC. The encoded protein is CASSIDRTTRSDEQFF.